Each of the 9 T cell receptor beta chains below was sequenced from the same sample in a study of T cells expressing NK-cell markers. TCRdb derives one entry per CDR3 protein from the 5' RACE reads, leaving out DNA. The specimen's table records some 450,000 distinct CDR3 sequences. Specimen: blood T cells: a sorted CD56 or NKG2C T cell subset, CD4+ or CD8+ T cells, or bulk PBMC T cells (not recorded which). The source is a woman between 18 and 75 years old in good health.

V gene TRBV13 combines with J gene TRBJ2-2; TCRdb indicates TRBD1, and absent DNA this call remains unverified. The CDR3 covers 19 residues. Germline CDR1 is PRHDT and CDR2 is FYEKMQ (reference sequence). The CDR3 protein is CASSFLERGGPRRTGELFF. The full variable domain, with the rest looked up from reference TRBV13 and TRBJ2-2, is AAGVIQSPRHLIKEKRETATLKCYPIPRHDTVYWYQQGPGQDPQFLISFYEKMQSDKGSIPDRFSAQQFSDYHSELNMSSLELGDSALYFCASSFLERGGPRRTGELFFGEGSRLTVL.

The chain couples TRBV4-1 to TRBJ2-1; the TRBD1 assignment by TCRdb is unverifiable without DNA. This CDR3 has 18 residues. Germline CDR1 is MGHRA and CDR2 is YSYEKL. CDR3 loop: CASSQDWQDGGTYNEQFF.

This chain uses TRBV7-9 with TRBJ2-2; TCRdb selects TRBD2, and the lack of DNA leaves this call unchecked. The CDR3 has 16 residues. CDR1 is SEHNR and CDR2 is FQNEAQ in the germline V gene (reference sequence). The CDR3 loop is CASSRPTSGGAGELFF.

The V and J genes are TRBV6-1 and TRBJ2-5; no DNA is available, so the TRBD2 call from TCRdb remains unchecked. The CDR3 extends over 15 amino acids. Germline CDR1 is MNHNS and CDR2 is SASEGT. The CDR3 spells CASSLGRGGRETQYF.

V is TRBV20-1 and J is TRBJ1-5; the TCRdb D gene call, TRBD1, has no DNA to confirm it. Germline assignment: CDR1 DFQATT and CDR2 SNEGSKA (reference sequence). The CDR3 covers 15 residues. CDR3: CSARNRGVSNQPQHF.

The chain couples TRBV5-1 to TRBJ1-1; the TCRdb D gene call, TRBD1, has no DNA to confirm it. Germline CDR1 reads SGHRS; CDR2 reads YFSETQ. The CDR3 runs 14 residues. The CDR3 reads CASQRQGSNTEAFF.

This chain uses TRBV24-1 with TRBJ2-4. CDR1 and CDR2 (germline): KGHDR, SFDVKD. This CDR3 is 14 amino acids long. The chain's CDR3 is CATSDSKGKNIQYF.

V gene TRBV12-3 or TRBV12-4 combines with J gene TRBJ2-5; TCRdb reports TRBD1, a call that lacks DNA to check it against. The length of the CDR3 is 12 residues. The CDR3 loop is CATLGDAGTQYF.

The chain employs TRBV20-1 and TRBJ2-3; the D call of TRBD1 rests on TCRdb alone, since no DNA is present to check it. The CDR3 totals 14 residues. CDR1 and CDR2 from the germline V gene are DFQATT and SNEGSKA (reference sequence). This chain's CDR3 is CSAPPGQPTDTQYF.